This T cell receptor beta chain was documented in a study of blood T cell repertoires in COVID-19 (TCRdb year 2020). Looking at the study overall: Samples from collaborators originated in the United States, Italy and Spain and spanned both the acute and convalescent phases of COVID-19. The repertoires were released in a freely available public database intended as a resource for research on the immune response to SARS-CoV-2. The prospective study material was composed of cDNA or gDNA derived from T cells, B-cell-depleted T cells, or PBMCs. Where HLA class I and class II types were available, the types were taken from metadata supplied by the sample provider, not from assay-based typing. Nearly every sample came with metadata listing a de-identified subject ID, COVID-19 status, age in years and sex. Samples were obtained from the ongoing ImmuneRACE study (first 160 participants) and from about 1,300 subjects provided by 6 global collaborators. Subjects who had been exposed to COVID-19, were actively infected with it, or had recovered from it provided the deeply sampled blood TCRbeta repertoires that made up the dataset. General study outcomes and caveats: Clinical and demographic metadata were provided uncurated, with the amount varying by source and participant.

TCRbeta CDR3 regions were amplified from genomic DNA by means of the immunoSEQ Assay, a bias-controlled multiplex PCR. For the original study's pipeline: Nucleated cell counts per sample were estimated from amplification of reference gene primers within the assay. Sequence reads were collapsed and filtered to measure the absolute abundance of every unique TCRbeta CDR3 rearrangement. For each sample, productive Simpson clonality was calculated by taking the square root of Simpson's diversity index across productive rearrangements. TCRdb retrieved this table from immuneACCESS and kept in-frame rearrangements only. Not all clones are present; in checked studies, unresolved V genes account for under half, and no reason is known for the remainder. The D gene and trimming were derived from the DNA, and the V and J assignments and clone size from that table. Counted in this sample were more than 250,000 clones; roughly 85% of them appeared once. In total, the top ten clones hold approximately 5.1% of the sample.

Each collaborating institution followed its own protocols to collect whole blood in K2EDTA tubes. Collaborator samples were shipped for TCRbeta analysis as frozen whole blood, isolated PBMCs, or DNA extracted from either sample type. Points on this clone: This clone's antigen is unknown. It has no much larger one-base neighbor in the sample; base qualities were not kept.

V drops 0 bases and J drops 4 bases, leaving 25 bases in between. Sequences MRHNA (CDR1) and SNTAGT (CDR2) are obtained from the germline V gene. The CDR3 spans 20 residues, from the cysteine through the phenylalanine. Here the CDR3 DNA is all that survives: 60 bases in frame from base 1. The receptor was derived from a middle-aged man with active or convalescent COVID-19. Recombination linked TRBV6-4 to TRBJ2-1; 5 matching bases give a weak D call of TRBD2. The specimen was peripheral blood. Read as DNA, the sequence is TGTGCCAGCAGTGACTCGGTCTCAGGTAGGGAGCGAGGTGGGTACAATGAGCAGTTCTTC. Its amino acids are CASSDSVSGRERGGYNEQFF.